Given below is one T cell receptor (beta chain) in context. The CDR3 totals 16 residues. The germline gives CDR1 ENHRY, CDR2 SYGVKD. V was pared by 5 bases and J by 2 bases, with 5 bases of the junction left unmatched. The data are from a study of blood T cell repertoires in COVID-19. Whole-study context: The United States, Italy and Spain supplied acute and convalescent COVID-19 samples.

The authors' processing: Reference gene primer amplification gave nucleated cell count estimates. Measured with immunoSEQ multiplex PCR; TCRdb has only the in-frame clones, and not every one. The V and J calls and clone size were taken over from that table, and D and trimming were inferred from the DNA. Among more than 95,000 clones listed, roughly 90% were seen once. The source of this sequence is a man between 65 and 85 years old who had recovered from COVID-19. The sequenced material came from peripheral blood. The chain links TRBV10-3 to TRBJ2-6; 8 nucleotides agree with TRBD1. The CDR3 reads CAISLGQVAGANVLTF. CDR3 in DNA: TGTGCCATCAGTTTGGGACAGGTGGCTGGGGCCAACGTCCTGACTTTC.